This entry is about one T cell receptor (beta chain). Its target is not known. The germline V and J ends were trimmed by 3 bases and 11 bases, with 13 bases remaining between them. Germline CDR1 is DFQATT and CDR2 is SNEGSKA (reference sequence). This CDR3 contains 11 residues. Clones were sequenced by immunoSEQ multiplex PCR, and TCRdb holds only the in-frame ones, with some missing. The data show more than 100,000 clones, with 85% to 95% seen just once and 1.5% to 2% held by the top ten. The sample belongs to a study of T cell responses to AZD1222 COVID-19 vaccine. Study-wide points: Among those given AZD1222, only five or six were seropositive at baseline.

The chain recombines TRBV20-1 with TRBJ1-1; D possibly corresponds to TRBD1 (5 bases). The receptor was isolated from an adult in good health. The sequences come from peripheral blood, collected on day 0 of AZD1222 vaccination. For the CDR3, the DNA is TGCAGTGCTAGGGAGGGGACGTTGGCTTTCTTT. Protein product: CSAREGTLAFF.